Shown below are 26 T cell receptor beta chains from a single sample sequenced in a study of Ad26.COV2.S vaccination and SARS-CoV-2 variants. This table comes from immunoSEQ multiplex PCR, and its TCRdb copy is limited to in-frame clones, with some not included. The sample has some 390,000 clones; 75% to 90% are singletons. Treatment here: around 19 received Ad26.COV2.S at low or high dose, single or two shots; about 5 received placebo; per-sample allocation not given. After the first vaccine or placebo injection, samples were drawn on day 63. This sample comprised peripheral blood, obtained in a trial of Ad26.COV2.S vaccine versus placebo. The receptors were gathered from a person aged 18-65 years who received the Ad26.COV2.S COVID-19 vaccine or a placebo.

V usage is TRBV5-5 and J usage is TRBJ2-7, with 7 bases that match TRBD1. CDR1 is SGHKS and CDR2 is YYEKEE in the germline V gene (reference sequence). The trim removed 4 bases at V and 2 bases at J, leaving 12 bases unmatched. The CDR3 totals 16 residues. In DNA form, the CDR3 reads TGTGCCAGCAGCCTCGGACAGGTTAGGGTAACCTACGAGCAGTACTTC. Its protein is CASSLGQVRVTYEQYF. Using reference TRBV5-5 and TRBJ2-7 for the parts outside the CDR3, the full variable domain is DAGVTQSPTHLIKTRGQQVTLRCSPISGHKSVSWYQQVLGQGPQFIFQYYEKEERGRGNFPDRFSARQFPNYSSELNVNALLLGDSALYLCASSLGQVRVTYEQYFGPGTRLTVT.

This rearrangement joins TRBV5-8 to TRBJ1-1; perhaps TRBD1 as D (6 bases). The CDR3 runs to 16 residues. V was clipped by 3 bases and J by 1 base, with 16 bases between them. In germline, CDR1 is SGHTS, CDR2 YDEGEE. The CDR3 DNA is TGTGCCAGCAGCTCCATGGGGGGGCGTAGGAACACTGAAGCTTTCTTT. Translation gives CASSSMGGRRNTEAFF.

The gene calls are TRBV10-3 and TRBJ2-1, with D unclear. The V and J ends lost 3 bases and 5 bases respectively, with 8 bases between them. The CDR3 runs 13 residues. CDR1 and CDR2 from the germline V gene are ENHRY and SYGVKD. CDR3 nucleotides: TGTGCCATCAGTGATCAGCAGAACAATGAGCAGTTCTTC. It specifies CAISDQQNNEQFF.

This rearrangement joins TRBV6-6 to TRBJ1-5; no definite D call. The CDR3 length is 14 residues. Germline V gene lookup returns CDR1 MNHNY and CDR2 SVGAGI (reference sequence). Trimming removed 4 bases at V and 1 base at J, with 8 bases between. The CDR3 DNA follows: TGTGCCAGCAGTTCGGGAGGGAGCAATCAGCCCCAGCATTTT. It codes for CASSSGGSNQPQHF.

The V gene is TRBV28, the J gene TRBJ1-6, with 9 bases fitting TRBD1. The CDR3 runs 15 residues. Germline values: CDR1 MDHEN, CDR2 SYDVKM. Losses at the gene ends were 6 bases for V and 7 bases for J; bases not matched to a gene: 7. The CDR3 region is CASRPGTGRNSPLHF. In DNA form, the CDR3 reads TGTGCCAGCAGGCCCGGGACAGGGCGAAATTCACCCCTCCACTTT.

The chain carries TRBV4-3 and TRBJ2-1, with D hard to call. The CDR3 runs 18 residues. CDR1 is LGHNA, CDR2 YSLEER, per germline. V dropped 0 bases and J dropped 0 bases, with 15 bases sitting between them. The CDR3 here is CASSQDLNRYSSYNEQFF. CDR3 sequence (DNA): TGCGCCAGCAGCCAAGATCTCAATCGCTATAGCTCCTACAATGAGCAGTTCTTC.

CDR3 coding DNA: TGTGCCAGCAGTTTAAGGCCCGCAAGCTCTGGAAACACCATATATTTT. Translated: CASSLRPASSGNTIYF. The chain has TRBV28 and TRBJ1-3; D is unresolved. Germline V gene sequence: CDR1 MDHEN, CDR2 SYDVKM. CDR3 length: 16 residues. V shed 2 bases and J shed 0 bases, with 11 bases lying between them.

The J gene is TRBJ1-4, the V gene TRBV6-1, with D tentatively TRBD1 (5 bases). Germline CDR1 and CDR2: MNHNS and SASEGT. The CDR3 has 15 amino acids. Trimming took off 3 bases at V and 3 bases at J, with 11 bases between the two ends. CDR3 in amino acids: CASSDSGAANEKLFF. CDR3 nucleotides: TGTGCCAGCAGTGATAGCGGGGCTGCTAATGAAAAACTGTTTTTT.

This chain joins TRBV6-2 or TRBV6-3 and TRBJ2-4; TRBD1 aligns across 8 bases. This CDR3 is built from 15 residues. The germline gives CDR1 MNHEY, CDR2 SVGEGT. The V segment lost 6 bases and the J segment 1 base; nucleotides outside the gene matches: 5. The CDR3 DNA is TGTGCCAGCAGCCGCGACAGGGGTGCCAAAAACATTCAGTACTTC. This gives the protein CASSRDRGAKNIQYF.

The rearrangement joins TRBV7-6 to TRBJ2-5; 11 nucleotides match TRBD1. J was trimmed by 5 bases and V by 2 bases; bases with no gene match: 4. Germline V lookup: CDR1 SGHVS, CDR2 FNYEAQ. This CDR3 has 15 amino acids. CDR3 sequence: CASSLTGTGGETQYF. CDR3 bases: TGTGCCAGCAGCTTAACCGGGACAGGGGGGGAGACCCAGTACTTC.

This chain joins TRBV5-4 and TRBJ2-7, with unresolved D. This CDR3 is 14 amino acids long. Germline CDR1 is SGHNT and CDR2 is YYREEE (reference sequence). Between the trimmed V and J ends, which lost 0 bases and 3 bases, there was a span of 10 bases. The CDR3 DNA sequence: TGTGCCAGCAGCTTGGGGGGTAGGAACTACGAGCAGTACTTC. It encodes CASSLGGRNYEQYF.

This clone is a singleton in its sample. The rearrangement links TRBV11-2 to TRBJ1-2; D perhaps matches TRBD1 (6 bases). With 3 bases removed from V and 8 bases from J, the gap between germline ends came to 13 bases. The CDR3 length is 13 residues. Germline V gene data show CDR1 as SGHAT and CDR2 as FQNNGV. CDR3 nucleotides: TGTGCCAGCAGCTTCCCGGGGGCGATAGGCTACACCTTC. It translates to CASSFPGAIGYTF.

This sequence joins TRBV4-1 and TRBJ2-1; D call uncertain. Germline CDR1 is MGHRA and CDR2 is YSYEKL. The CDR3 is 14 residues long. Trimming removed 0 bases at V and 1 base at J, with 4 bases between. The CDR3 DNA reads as TGCGCCAGCAGCCAAGATGGGTCCTACAATGAGCAGTTCTTC. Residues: CASSQDGSYNEQFF.

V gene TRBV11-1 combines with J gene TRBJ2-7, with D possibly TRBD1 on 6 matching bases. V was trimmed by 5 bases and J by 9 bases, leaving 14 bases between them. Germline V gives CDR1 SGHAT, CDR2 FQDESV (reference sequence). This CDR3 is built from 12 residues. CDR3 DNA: TGTGCCAGCAGCGACACAGGGTTGCTGCAGTACTTC. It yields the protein CASSDTGLLQYF.

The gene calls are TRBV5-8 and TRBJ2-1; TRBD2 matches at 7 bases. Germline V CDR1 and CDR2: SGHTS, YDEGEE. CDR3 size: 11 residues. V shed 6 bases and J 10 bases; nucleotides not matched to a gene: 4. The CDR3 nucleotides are TGTGCCAGCAACCCGCGGGGGGAGCAGTTCTTC. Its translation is CASNPRGEQFF.

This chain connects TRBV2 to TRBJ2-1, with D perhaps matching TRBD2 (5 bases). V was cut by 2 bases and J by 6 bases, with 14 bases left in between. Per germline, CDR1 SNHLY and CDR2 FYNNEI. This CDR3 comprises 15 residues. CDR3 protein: CASSEIRGPPNEQFF. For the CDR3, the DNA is TGTGCCAGCAGTGAAATTCGAGGGCCCCCCAATGAGCAGTTCTTC. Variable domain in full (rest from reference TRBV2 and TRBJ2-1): EPEVTQTPSHQVTQMGQEVILRCVPISNHLYFYWYRQILGQKVEFLVSFYNNEISEKSEIFDDQFSVERPDGSNFTLKIRSTKLEDSAMYFCASSEIRGPPNEQFFGPGTRLTVL.

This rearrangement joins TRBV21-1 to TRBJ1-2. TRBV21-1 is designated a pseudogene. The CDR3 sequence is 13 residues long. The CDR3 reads CASSKLGTGEDTF. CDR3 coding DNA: TGTGCCAGCAGCAAACTTGGGACGGGTGAAGACACCTTC.

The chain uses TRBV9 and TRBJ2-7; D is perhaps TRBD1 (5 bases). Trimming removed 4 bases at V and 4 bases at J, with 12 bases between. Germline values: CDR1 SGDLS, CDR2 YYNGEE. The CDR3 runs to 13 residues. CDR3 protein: CASSPTTAYEQYF. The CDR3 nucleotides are TGTGCCAGCAGCCCGACGACAGCTTACGAGCAGTACTTC. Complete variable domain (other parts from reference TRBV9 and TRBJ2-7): DSGVTQTPKHLITATGQRVTLRCSPRSGDLSVYWYQQSLDQGLQFLIQYYNGEERAKGNILERFSAQQFPDLHSELNLSSLELGDSALYFCASSPTTAYEQYFGPGTRLTVT.

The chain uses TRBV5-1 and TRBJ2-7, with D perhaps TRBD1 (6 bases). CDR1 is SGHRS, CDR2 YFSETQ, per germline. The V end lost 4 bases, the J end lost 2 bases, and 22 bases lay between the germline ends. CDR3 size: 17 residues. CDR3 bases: TGCGCCAGCAGCCATAACCTAGGGACACCTAGACCCTACGAGCAGTACTTC. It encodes CASSHNLGTPRPYEQYF.

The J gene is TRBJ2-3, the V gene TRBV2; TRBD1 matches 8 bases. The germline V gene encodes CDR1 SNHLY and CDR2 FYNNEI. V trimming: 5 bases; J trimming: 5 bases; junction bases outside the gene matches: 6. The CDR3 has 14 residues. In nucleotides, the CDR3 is TGTGCCAGCAGTTCTCAGGGGGCGGGAGATACGCAGTATTTT. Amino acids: CASSSQGAGDTQYF.

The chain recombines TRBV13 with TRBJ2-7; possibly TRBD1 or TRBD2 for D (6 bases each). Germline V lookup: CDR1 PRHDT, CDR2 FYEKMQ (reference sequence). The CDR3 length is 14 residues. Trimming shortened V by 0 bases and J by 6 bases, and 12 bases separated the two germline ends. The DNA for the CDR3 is TGTGCCAGCAGCTTAGGAGGGGGGCTAGGCGAGCAGTACTTC. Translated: CASSLGGGLGEQYF.

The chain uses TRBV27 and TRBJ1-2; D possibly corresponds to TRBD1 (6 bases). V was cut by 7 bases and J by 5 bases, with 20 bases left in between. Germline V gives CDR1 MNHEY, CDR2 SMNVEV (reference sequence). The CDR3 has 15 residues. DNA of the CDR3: TGTGCCAGCACCCATGGCTCGGGGGGCTCTTATGGCTACACCTTC. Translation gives CASTHGSGGSYGYTF.

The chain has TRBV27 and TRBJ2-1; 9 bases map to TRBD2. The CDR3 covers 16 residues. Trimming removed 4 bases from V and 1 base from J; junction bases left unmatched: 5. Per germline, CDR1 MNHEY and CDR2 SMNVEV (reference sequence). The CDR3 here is CASSYLSGRSYNEQFF. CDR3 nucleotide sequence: TGTGCCAGCAGTTACCTTAGCGGGAGATCCTACAATGAGCAGTTCTTC.

CDR3 nucleotide sequence: TGTGCCAGTAGTGGAAGACTGGCAGATACGCAGTATTTT. Encoded protein: CASSGRLADTQYF. This sequence joins TRBV19 and TRBJ2-3, with D hard to call. CDR1 and CDR2 (germline): LNHDA, SQIVND (reference sequence). The CDR3 sequence is 13 residues long. Trimming removed 5 bases at V and 4 bases at J, with 10 bases between.

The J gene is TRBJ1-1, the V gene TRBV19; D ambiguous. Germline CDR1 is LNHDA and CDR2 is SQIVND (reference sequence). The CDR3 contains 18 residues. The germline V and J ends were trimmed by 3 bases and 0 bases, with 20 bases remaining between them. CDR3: CASSILSGSLGMNTEAFF. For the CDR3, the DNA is TGTGCCAGTAGTATCCTATCCGGTTCTTTGGGGATGAACACTGAAGCTTTCTTT.

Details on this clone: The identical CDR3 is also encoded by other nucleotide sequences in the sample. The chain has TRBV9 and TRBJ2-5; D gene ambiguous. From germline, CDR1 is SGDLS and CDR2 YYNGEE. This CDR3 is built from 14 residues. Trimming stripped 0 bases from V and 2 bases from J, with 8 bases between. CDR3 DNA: TGTGCCAGCAGCGTAGGTACAGTTCAAGAGACCCAGTACTTC. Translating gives CASSVGTVQETQYF.